The present TCR beta chain was sequenced within a study of blood T cell repertoires in COVID-19. On the study more broadly: Acute and convalescent COVID-19 specimens originated in the United States, Italy and Spain.

V shed 2 bases, J shed 5 bases, and the junction held 9 bases outside the gene matches. Germline CDR1 MNHNS, CDR2 SASEGT. This CDR3 comprises 16 residues. Sequencing used immunoSEQ multiplex PCR; TCRdb keeps in-frame clones, though not all of them. The sample has about 30,000 clones, 70% to 90% seen once. The rearrangement joins TRBV6-1 to TRBJ1-5; 7 bases are shared with TRBD1. Specimen: peripheral blood. The sequence came from a human donor in a cohort sampled during active COVID-19. The CDR3 loop is CASSELLGTVDQPQHF. The CDR3 nucleotides are TGTGCCAGCAGTGAATTGTTAGGGACAGTGGATCAGCCCCAGCATTTT.